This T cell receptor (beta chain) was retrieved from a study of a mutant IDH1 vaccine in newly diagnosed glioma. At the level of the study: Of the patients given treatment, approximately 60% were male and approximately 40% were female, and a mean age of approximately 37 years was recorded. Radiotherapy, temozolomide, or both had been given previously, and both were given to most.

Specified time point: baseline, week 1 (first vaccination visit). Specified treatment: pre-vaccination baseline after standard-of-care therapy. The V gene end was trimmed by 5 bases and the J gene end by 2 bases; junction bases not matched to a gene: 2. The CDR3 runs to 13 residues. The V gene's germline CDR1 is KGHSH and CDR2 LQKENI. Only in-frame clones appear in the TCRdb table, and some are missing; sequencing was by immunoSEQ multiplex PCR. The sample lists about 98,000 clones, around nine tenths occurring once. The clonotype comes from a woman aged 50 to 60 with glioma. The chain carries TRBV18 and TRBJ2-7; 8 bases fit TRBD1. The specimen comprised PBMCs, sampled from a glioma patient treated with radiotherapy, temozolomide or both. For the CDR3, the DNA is TGTGCCAGCTCATCGGACAGGGCCTACGAGCAGTACTTC. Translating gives CASSSDRAYEQYF.